This T cell receptor beta chain was observed in a study of CD8 T cells in ankylosing spondylitis. This clonotype has just a few counts. The antigen is not known. The V gene's germline CDR1 is MNHEY and CDR2 SMNVEV (reference sequence). Germline trimming cut 5 bases from V and 8 bases from J; bases unmatched to any gene: 9. The CDR3 loop spans 16 amino acids. Study outcomes and limitations: Certain motif variants had earlier been reported in reactive arthritis synovial fluid and blood. Clones linked to disease, bearing a CD8+ phenotype, were relatively rare in peripheral blood. Reports say disease-linked clones showed up significantly more in matched ankylosing spondylitis synovial fluid. One TCR beta motif, made up of about 8 highly homologous variants, appeared characteristic of ankylosing spondylitis blood.

MiXCR, applied by TCRdb to the 5' RACE reads, yields one record per CDR3 protein. The sample contains around 250,000 distinct CDR3 sequences, about a sixth of which appear only once. The source is a male donor with ankylosing spondylitis or in good health (not recorded which). Sequences were obtained from blood, either unsorted or a sorted T cell fraction (not recorded which). This chain uses TRBV27 with TRBJ2-4; TRBD2 agrees at 13 bases. The CDR3 nucleotides read TGTGCCAGCAGTCCAGGGACTAGCGGGACTTTTGACATTCAGTACTTC. This encodes CASSPGTSGTFDIQYF.